What follows describes a single TCR beta chain. There is no known antigen for this receptor. Base qualities were left out, and no much larger clone turns up one base away. The CDR3 starts with the cysteine, ends with the phenylalanine, and has 13 residues. Of the read, only the CDR3 DNA is kept; its 39 bases are in frame from base 1. The germline ends are 5 bases apart after V is trimmed by 3 bases and J by 2 bases. According to the germline V gene, CDR1 reads SGHDN and CDR2 reads FVKESK. This sample is part of a study of T cells in Graves' hyperthyroidism and ophthalmopathy (dated 2019 in TCRdb). About the full investigation: Peripheral blood samples were taken at initial diagnosis, before any treatment was given. A discovery cohort of about a hundred patients, 43 with Graves' ophthalmopathy and 57 with stable Graves' hyperthyroidism, was used to find distinguishing TCR V-J signatures. Prospective prediction of ophthalmopathy was tested in an independent validation cohort consisting of roughly 20 hyperthyroidism patients and 17 patients who later progressed to ophthalmopathy. The roughly 99 discovery patients were divided at random into training and test sets in a 7:3 ratio. In roughly six Graves' hyperthyroidism patients, the study also compared T-cell repertoires from thyroid tissue with T-cell repertoires from blood. Following sampling, methimazole starting at 30 mg daily was given to hyperthyroidism patients, and high-dose intravenous methylprednisolone was given to ophthalmopathy patients. TCR Vbeta CDR3 sequencing of around 130 peripheral blood samples (roughly 43 ophthalmopathy, approximately 80 hyperthyroidism and some 17 progressor patients) is reported in the paper.

Amplification of TCR beta CDR3 regions was carried out from RNA transcripts. The first round of RT-PCR for the TCR CDR3 was performed with the HTBI primer set and the Qiagen OneStep RT-PCR kit. The libraries were constructed in a second round of multiplex PCR and then size-selected and purified. Paired-end sequencing of the libraries was performed with 100 bp reads on an Illumina HiSeq2000. On the study's bioinformatics: SOAPnuke was used to process the raw data, with reads discarded if the reads contained adapters or uncalled bases, had a mean Phred below 15, or lacked an exact constant-primer or identifier match. COPE v1.2.5 was used to merge the high-quality paired reads, and each unique nucleotide sequence was defined as a clonotype. Clonotypes were aligned to IMGT TRBV, TRBD and TRBJ reference segments using MiTCR v1.1. Only V-J combinations with frequency above 0.0001, covering 99.2% of repertoires, were analysed. A TCS score was defined as the ratio of F50 (clonal expansion) to E x V (chaos), with BLOSUM62-based TCRdist applied between CDR3 peptides within each V-J. Welch's t-statistics and random forest reduced 450 to 600 V-J features to 13, which were used in a naive Bayes classifier (R e1071). TCRdb reran the public reads through fastp at Q25 and MiXCR, keeping productive beta chains. Identical CDR3 proteins give one entry, which carries the most common genes and DNA. In this record, the V and J calls reflect TCRdb's handling and not the investigators' own analysis. The sample yields fewer than 350,000 distinct CDR3 sequences; over 15% were counted once. The ten biggest clones cover under 55% of the sample.

Stable Graves' hyperthyroidism was defined as the absence of progression to ophthalmopathy over 18 months of follow-up. The hyperthyroidism patients were between 18 and 65 years old and newly diagnosed, with a disease duration of less than 2 months. Patients with uncontrolled infections, other autoimmune diseases, pregnancy or lactation were excluded. Diagnoses were based on clinical symptoms, serum thyroxine and TRAb, thyroid ultrasound and orbital computed tomography. PBMCs were isolated from about 10 ml of fresh peripheral blood by Ficoll-Paque density gradient centrifugation. Total RNA was extracted with Trizol reagent, and quality was checked on an Agilent 2100 Bioanalyzer. The paper's findings and limits, for the study overall: No statistical method was used to set the sample size in advance, and investigators knew the group allocation. In validation, progression to ophthalmopathy was predicted by the model with 70.59% sensitivity and just over 72% specificity, a median of approximately 6.5 months before onset. A model built on a 13 V-J signature distinguished ophthalmopathy from stable hyperthyroidism, reaching around 90% sensitivity and 81.08% specificity in cross-validation and 80%/75% in testing. Most expanded thyroid clonotypes (frequency above 0.001) were also detected in blood, suggesting blood repertoires may reflect thyroid immune responses.

The sequence links TRBV14 to TRBJ2-1, with no reliable assignment of the D segment. Sequencing was carried out using blood. The source of this sequence is a woman aged 45-65 years with Graves' hyperthyroidism. CDR3 reads: CASSHLAYNEQFF. Here is the DNA: TGTGCCAGCAGCCACTTGGCCTACAATGAGCAGTTCTTC.